This T cell receptor beta chain was obtained from a study of blood T cell repertoires in COVID-19. Study context: Acute and convalescent COVID-19 samples came from the United States, Italy and Spain. The cDNA or gDNA used as material had been derived from T cells, B-cell-depleted T cells, or PBMCs.

Using immunoSEQ multiplex PCR, the repertoire was profiled, and TCRdb retains in-frame clones only, with some absent. The sample contains 200,000 to 250,000 clones, 85% to 90% of which appear only once. The study recruited people aged roughly 18 to 100 years across under 25 US areas. Participants reported their clinical history, and cohort assignment relied on those reports. The germline CDR1 and CDR2 sequences are LGHDT and YNNKEL (reference sequence). The CDR3 runs to 16 residues. V was pared by 1 base and J by 5 bases, with 9 bases of the junction left unmatched. The sequence was collected from a young woman in a cohort exposed to, infected with or recovered from COVID-19 (not recorded which). The V gene is TRBV3-1 (or the pseudogene TRBV3-2), the J gene TRBJ2-7; 9 nucleotides match TRBD2. Sequenced input: PBMCs or T cells enriched from blood (not recorded which). The CDR3 spells CASSQGVAGESNEQYF. CDR3 coding DNA: TGTGCCAGCAGCCAAGGGGTAGCGGGAGAGTCAAACGAGCAGTACTTC.